This record concerns one TCR beta chain sequence. Patients at the Seattle site were enrolled during active infection and followed longitudinally. This specimen belongs to a study of blood T cell repertoires in COVID-19. Study details: PBMCs, B-cell-depleted T cells, or T cells were the source of the cDNA or gDNA that made up the material.

In the study's own analysis: Amplified reference gene primers provided the basis for estimating nucleated cell counts. Generated by immunoSEQ multiplex PCR, the TCRdb table keeps only in-frame clones and is missing some. That table supplies the V and J calls and clone size; D and trimming were determined from the DNA. The data contain 140,000 or so clones, around 79% of them seen just once; the ten biggest clones take up approximately 5.2%. This CDR3 region has 16 residues. V shed 3 bases and J 0 bases; nucleotides not matched to a gene: 6. Sequencing used peripheral blood. The source is a woman between 70 and 85 years old with COVID-19, enrolled during active disease. V is TRBV5-3 and J is TRBJ1-1; TRBD1 aligns across 9 bases. TRBV5-3 has ORF status, its function being uncertain. The CDR3 protein is CARSSQGADMNTEAFF. The CDR3 DNA sequence: TGTGCCAGAAGCTCACAGGGGGCAGATATGAACACTGAAGCTTTCTTT.